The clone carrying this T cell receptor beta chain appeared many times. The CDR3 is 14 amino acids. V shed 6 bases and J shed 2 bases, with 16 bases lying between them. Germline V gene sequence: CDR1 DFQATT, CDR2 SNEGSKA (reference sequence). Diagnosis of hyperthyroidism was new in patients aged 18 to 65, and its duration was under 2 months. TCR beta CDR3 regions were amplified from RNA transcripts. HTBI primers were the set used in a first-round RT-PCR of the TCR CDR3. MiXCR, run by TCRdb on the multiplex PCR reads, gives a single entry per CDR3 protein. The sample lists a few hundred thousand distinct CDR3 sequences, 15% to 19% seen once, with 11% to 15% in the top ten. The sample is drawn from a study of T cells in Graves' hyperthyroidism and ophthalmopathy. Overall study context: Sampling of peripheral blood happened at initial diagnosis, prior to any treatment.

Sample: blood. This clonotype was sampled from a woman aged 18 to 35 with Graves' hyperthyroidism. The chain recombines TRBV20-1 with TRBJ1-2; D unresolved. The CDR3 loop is CSAAAQPPNYGYTF. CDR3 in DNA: TGCAGTGCCGCGGCACAGCCACCGAACTATGGCTACACCTTC.